The clone carrying this T cell receptor (beta chain) was counted ten times or more. Its antigen is unidentified. Assay execution proceeded at the deep level. Libraries were prepared by immunoSEQ multiplex PCR; TCRdb keeps only in-frame clonotypes and omits some of them. The table includes approximately 1.1 million clones, approximately 80% detected once. This record comes from a study of shared clonotypes between healthy human individuals. Points from the study as a whole: The sharing of 5% to 6.5% of naive CD4 clonotypes was seen across a handful of donors.

This CDR3 spans 15 amino acids. Germline CDR1 reads SNHLY; CDR2 reads FYNNEI. V was shortened by 5 bases and J by 3 bases, with 14 bases between the two germline ends. The specimen sequenced was memory CD4+ T cells from PBMCs. The subset: CD45RA-negative fraction. This clonotype was sampled from a man between 18 and 35 years old in good health. Some clones in this sample may be carry-over from other donors' samples. J is TRBJ1-5 and V is TRBV2, with D unresolved. The CDR3 DNA reads as TGTGCCAGCAGTCCTACTGACCCGATCAATCAGCCCCAGCATTTT. It translates to CASSPTDPINQPQHF.